This T cell receptor (beta chain) was sequenced for a study of long-term antiretroviral therapy in people with HIV. Study results and limitations: Controls showed broader CDR3 length ranges than did the HIV repertoires.

The germline gives CDR1 MDHEN, CDR2 SYDVKM. Trimming removed 6 bases from V and 4 bases from J, with 15 bases in between. The CDR3 has 14 amino acids. Researchers ran immunoSEQ v3.0 at survey level. Here immunoSEQ multiplex PCR was the method, and the copy in TCRdb shows in-frame clones only, minus some. The sample lists around 21,000 clones, around 80% occurring once. Inclusion required at least two post-ART and at least one pre-ART PBMC samples. On this clone itself: Its antigen is currently unknown.

The receptor was derived from a woman aged 45-59 years with HIV. The rearrangement uses TRBV28 and TRBJ2-5; no clear D gene. The sequences come from unsorted PBMCs, collected 1.9 years after starting antiretroviral therapy. The chain's CDR3 is CASSLPVRGETQYF. Written as DNA, the CDR3 is TGTGCCAGCAGCCTTCCTGTAAGAGGAGAGACCCAGTACTTC. Full variable domain (rest looked up from reference TRBV28 and TRBJ2-5): DVKVTQSSRYLVKRTGEKVFLECVQDMDHENMFWYRQDPGLGLRLIYFSYDVKMKEKGDIPEGYSVSREKKERFSLILESASTNQTSMYLCASSLPVRGETQYFGPGTRLLVL.